This T cell receptor beta chain comes out of a study of CD4+ T cells in melanoma (dated by TCRdb to between 2021 and 2022). Looking at the study overall: The study investigated neoantigen-specific CD4+ T cells in human melanoma. Summary of the overall study and its limitations: The report described a correlation between neoantigen-specific CD4+ T cells and the function of CD8+ T cells, macrophages and B cells. Diverse differentiation states were reported to be shown by neoantigen-specific CD4+ T cells in melanoma.

The donors were melanoma patients. The library relied on the immunoSEQ multiplex PCR assay. TCRdb took over this immuneACCESS table, retaining in-frame rearrangements with V and J assigned. Such tables are incomplete; in checked studies, under half of the missing clones stem from an unresolved V gene, and the remainder is unexplained. Counted in this sample were approximately 47,000 clones; 85% to 90% of them appeared once. Roughly 10% of the sample rests with the top ten. Comment on this clone: It lacks a known antigen. Base qualities are not recorded, but no much larger clone differs from it by a single base.

CDR1 and CDR2, per the germline V gene, are MNHNS and SASEGT. V is clipped by 2 bases and J by 5 bases, and the sequence between their germline boundaries is 18 bases long. From its cysteine to its phenylalanine, the CDR3 spans 16 amino acids. Only the CDR3 region is kept as DNA, spanning 48 bases read in frame from base 1. The V gene is TRBV6-1 and the J gene is TRBJ1-2; the D gene cannot be resolved reliably. The sample taken for sequencing was peripheral blood. This sequence was found in a human donor with melanoma. At the DNA level, the sequence is TGTGCCAGCAGTGAATATCTGGGCAGCCCCGAGTATGGCTACACCTTC. Translated, it reads CASSEYLGSPEYGYTF.